Reported below is one T cell receptor beta chain. The record originates from a study of blood T cell repertoires in COVID-19. Study background: Both acute and convalescent COVID-19 samples were obtained from the United States, Italy and Spain.

CDR1 and CDR2 from the germline V gene are MDHEN and SYDVKM. The CDR3 loop spans 14 amino acids. V lost 6 bases, J lost 0 bases, and 11 bases lay in between. Assay: immunoSEQ multiplex PCR; the TCRdb copy retains only in-frame clones and omits some. Among fewer than 200,000 clones, about four fifths were seen once, and the ten largest hold less than 4.5%. V gene TRBV28 combines with J gene TRBJ1-1; tentatively, D is TRBD1 (5 bases). This clonotype originated in a woman aged 50 to 60 in a cohort exposed to, infected with or recovered from COVID-19 (not recorded which). Input material: PBMCs or T cells enriched from blood (not recorded which). The CDR3 DNA sequence: TGTGCCAGCAGGGGGGGGATCATGAACACTGAAGCTTTCTTT. It codes for CASRGGIMNTEAFF.